The 17 T cell receptor beta chains reported below all come from one sample, sequenced in a study of T cell responses to AZD1222 COVID-19 vaccine. Produced via immunoSEQ multiplex PCR; TCRdb's table is partial and in-frame only. The sample carries some 150,000 clones, 86% recorded once. Sequenced here: peripheral blood, sampled 28 days after the second AZD1222 dose. These TCRs come from an adult who received the AZD1222 COVID-19 vaccine.

The chain links TRBV11-2 to TRBJ2-7; D unresolved. The CDR3 is 12 residues long. With 1 base removed from V and 6 bases from J, the gap between germline ends came to 7 bases. Germline V gene sequence: CDR1 SGHAT, CDR2 FQNNGV. The CDR3 DNA reads TGTGCCAGCAGCTTAGTGGTGCCCGAGCAGTACTTC. Amino acids: CASSLVVPEQYF.

The V gene is TRBV5-1, the J gene TRBJ2-5; D tentatively reads TRBD1 or TRBD2 (5 bases each). The germline V and J ends were trimmed by 6 bases and 5 bases, with 11 bases remaining between them. Germline V gene lookup returns CDR1 SGHRS and CDR2 YFSETQ. This CDR3 has 12 amino acids. Written as DNA, the CDR3 is TGCGCCAGCACCACTTGGGGGGAGACCCAGTACTTC. It translates to CASTTWGETQYF.

This clone was counted a single time. The V call is TRBV19, the J call TRBJ2-1; TRBD2 aligns across 12 bases. The CDR3 has 15 residues. V lost 6 bases, J lost 12 bases, and 12 bases stayed unmatched. Germline V gene data show CDR1 as LNHDA and CDR2 as SQIVND (reference sequence). The CDR3 DNA reads TGTGCCAGTAGGCCCGGGTCTAGCGGGAGGGGCGGGCAGTTCTTC. Its protein is CASRPGSSGRGGQFF.

The chain carries TRBV6-5 and TRBJ1-1, with D possibly matching TRBD1 (5 bases). The CDR3 has 12 amino acids. The germline V and J ends were trimmed by 0 bases and 8 bases, with 7 bases remaining between them. CDR1 is MNHEY and CDR2 is SVGAGI in the germline V gene. In nucleotides, the CDR3 is TGTGCCAGCAGTTACTCGTGGGGCGAAGCTTTCTTT. Protein sequence: CASSYSWGEAFF.

The V and J genes are TRBV30 and TRBJ2-3; no firm D call. The CDR3 runs 11 residues. Trimming took off 3 bases at V and 3 bases at J, with 4 bases between the two ends. The germline gives CDR1 GTSNPN, CDR2 SVGIG (reference sequence). The DNA for the CDR3 is TGTGCCTGGAGGAGAACAGATACGCAGTATTTT. It translates to CAWRRTDTQYF.

This clone was seen just once. In the same sample, other DNA sequences code for this CDR3. The CDR3 sequence is CASSFSYEQYF. The DNA for the CDR3 is TGTGCCAGCAGTTTTTCCTACGAGCAGTACTTC. The chain recombines TRBV12-3 or TRBV12-4 with TRBJ2-7; no firm D call. V was clipped by 3 bases and J by 1 base, with 1 base between them. This CDR3 comprises 11 residues.

The chain has TRBV4-2 and TRBJ2-7, with TRBD1 matching 9 bases. The J segment lost 3 bases and the V segment lost 3 bases, leaving 9 bases of the junction unmatched. This CDR3 spans 16 amino acids. Germline values: CDR1 LGHNA, CDR2 YNFKEQ. The CDR3 reads CASSHTPGQGVYEQYF. The CDR3 bases are TGTGCCAGCAGCCACACGCCGGGACAGGGTGTCTACGAGCAGTACTTC.

The rearrangement links TRBV19 to TRBJ1-1; no clear D. CDR1 and CDR2 from the germline V gene are LNHDA and SQIVND (reference sequence). The CDR3 has 13 residues. The V end lost 5 bases, the J end lost 4 bases, and 11 bases lay between the germline ends. The DNA for the CDR3 is TGTGCCAGTAGTCCTAGGACTGGCACTGAAGCTTTCTTT. This codes for CASSPRTGTEAFF.

The chain couples TRBV2 to TRBJ2-7; D tentatively fits TRBD1 or TRBD2 (5 bases each). Trimming removed 1 base from V and 5 bases from J, with 15 bases in between. In germline, CDR1 is SNHLY, CDR2 FYNNEI. This CDR3 has 15 amino acids. The CDR3 coding sequence is TGTGCCAGCAGTGAAGAGGGGACCACCGTACACGAGCAGTACTTC. Encoded protein: CASSEEGTTVHEQYF.

The chain combines TRBV7-6 with TRBJ2-2; the match to TRBD2 covers 8 bases. Germline values: CDR1 SGHVS, CDR2 FNYEAQ. J was trimmed by 8 bases and V by 5 bases; bases with no gene match: 7. This CDR3 spans 14 amino acids. This CDR3 reads CASSHGTSGGELFF. The CDR3 DNA reads as TGTGCCAGCAGCCACGGGACTAGTGGTGGGGAGCTGTTTTTT.

In its sample, this clone was seen a few times. The gene calls are TRBV6-1 and TRBJ1-5; D is uncertain. Germline CDR1 and CDR2: MNHNS and SASEGT. V was pared by 7 bases and J by 3 bases, with 13 bases between. The CDR3 covers 14 residues. CDR3 bases: TGTGCCAGCACCCAGACACCAAACAATCAGCCCCAGCATTTT. Protein: CASTQTPNNQPQHF.

This chain uses TRBV15 with TRBJ2-3, with 7 bases that match TRBD2. This CDR3 has 15 amino acids. Unmatched junction bases numbered 1, after V lost 1 base and J lost 0 bases. CDR1 LNHNV and CDR2 YYDKDF come from the germline V gene (reference sequence). The CDR3 DNA reads as TGTGCCACCAGCAGAGGCGGGAGTAGCACAGATACGCAGTATTTT. As protein: CATSRGGSSTDTQYF. The variable domain in full, completed from reference TRBV15 and TRBJ2-3, reads DAMVIQNPRYQVTQFGKPVTLSCSQTLNHNVMYWYQQKSSQAPKLLFHYYDKDFNNEADTPDNFQSRRPNTSFCFLDIRSPGLGDTAMYLCATSRGGSSTDTQYFGPGTRLTVL.

This clone has more than one count but fewer than ten. The V and J genes are TRBV11-3 and TRBJ2-2; 7 bases are shared with TRBD1. The CDR3 covers 14 residues. CDR1 is SGHNT, CDR2 YENEEA, per germline. Losses at the gene ends were 5 bases for V and 7 bases for J; bases not matched to a gene: 7. The CDR3 loop is CASSNRDSYGELFF. In DNA form, the CDR3 reads TGTGCCAGCAGCAACCGGGACAGTTACGGGGAGCTGTTTTTT.

This chain connects TRBV28 to TRBJ2-3; no clear D. With 6 bases removed from V and 4 bases from J, the gap between germline ends came to 17 bases. Germline V gene data show CDR1 as MDHEN and CDR2 as SYDVKM. The CDR3 length is 15 residues. The CDR3 region is CASRQKGRFADTQYF. The DNA of the CDR3 is TGTGCCAGCAGACAGAAAGGAAGGTTCGCAGATACGCAGTATTTT.

The chain combines TRBV6-6 with TRBJ2-1; tentatively, D is TRBD1 or TRBD2 (6 bases each). Trimming shortened V by 11 bases and J by 5 bases, and 13 bases separated the two germline ends. Germline V gene sequence: CDR1 MNHNY, CDR2 SVGAGI (reference sequence). This CDR3 region has 12 residues. The CDR3 DNA is TGTGCCGGAGGGGGGACTCACAATGAGCAGTTCTTC. Translating it yields CAGGGTHNEQFF.

This clone was found once. The V gene is TRBV4-1, the J gene TRBJ2-5; 9 positions match TRBD1. V was pared by 4 bases and J by 5 bases, with 11 bases of the junction left unmatched. This CDR3 spans 16 amino acids. Germline V gene data show CDR1 as MGHRA and CDR2 as YSYEKL. The DNA of the CDR3 is TGCGCCAGCAGCCTGCCGACAGGGGGGACATTGGAGACCCAGTACTTC. As protein: CASSLPTGGTLETQYF.

On this clone: Germline is not matched at one junction end, which may reflect a read error. The V gene is TRBV5-4, the J gene TRBJ1-2; D not resolved. The CDR3 is made up of 14 amino acids. CDR1 is SGHNT and CDR2 is YYREEE in the germline V gene (reference sequence). The CDR3: CASSLGTFNDGYTF. The CDR3 bases are TGTGCCAGCAGCTTGGGCACGTTTAACGATGGCTACACCTTC.